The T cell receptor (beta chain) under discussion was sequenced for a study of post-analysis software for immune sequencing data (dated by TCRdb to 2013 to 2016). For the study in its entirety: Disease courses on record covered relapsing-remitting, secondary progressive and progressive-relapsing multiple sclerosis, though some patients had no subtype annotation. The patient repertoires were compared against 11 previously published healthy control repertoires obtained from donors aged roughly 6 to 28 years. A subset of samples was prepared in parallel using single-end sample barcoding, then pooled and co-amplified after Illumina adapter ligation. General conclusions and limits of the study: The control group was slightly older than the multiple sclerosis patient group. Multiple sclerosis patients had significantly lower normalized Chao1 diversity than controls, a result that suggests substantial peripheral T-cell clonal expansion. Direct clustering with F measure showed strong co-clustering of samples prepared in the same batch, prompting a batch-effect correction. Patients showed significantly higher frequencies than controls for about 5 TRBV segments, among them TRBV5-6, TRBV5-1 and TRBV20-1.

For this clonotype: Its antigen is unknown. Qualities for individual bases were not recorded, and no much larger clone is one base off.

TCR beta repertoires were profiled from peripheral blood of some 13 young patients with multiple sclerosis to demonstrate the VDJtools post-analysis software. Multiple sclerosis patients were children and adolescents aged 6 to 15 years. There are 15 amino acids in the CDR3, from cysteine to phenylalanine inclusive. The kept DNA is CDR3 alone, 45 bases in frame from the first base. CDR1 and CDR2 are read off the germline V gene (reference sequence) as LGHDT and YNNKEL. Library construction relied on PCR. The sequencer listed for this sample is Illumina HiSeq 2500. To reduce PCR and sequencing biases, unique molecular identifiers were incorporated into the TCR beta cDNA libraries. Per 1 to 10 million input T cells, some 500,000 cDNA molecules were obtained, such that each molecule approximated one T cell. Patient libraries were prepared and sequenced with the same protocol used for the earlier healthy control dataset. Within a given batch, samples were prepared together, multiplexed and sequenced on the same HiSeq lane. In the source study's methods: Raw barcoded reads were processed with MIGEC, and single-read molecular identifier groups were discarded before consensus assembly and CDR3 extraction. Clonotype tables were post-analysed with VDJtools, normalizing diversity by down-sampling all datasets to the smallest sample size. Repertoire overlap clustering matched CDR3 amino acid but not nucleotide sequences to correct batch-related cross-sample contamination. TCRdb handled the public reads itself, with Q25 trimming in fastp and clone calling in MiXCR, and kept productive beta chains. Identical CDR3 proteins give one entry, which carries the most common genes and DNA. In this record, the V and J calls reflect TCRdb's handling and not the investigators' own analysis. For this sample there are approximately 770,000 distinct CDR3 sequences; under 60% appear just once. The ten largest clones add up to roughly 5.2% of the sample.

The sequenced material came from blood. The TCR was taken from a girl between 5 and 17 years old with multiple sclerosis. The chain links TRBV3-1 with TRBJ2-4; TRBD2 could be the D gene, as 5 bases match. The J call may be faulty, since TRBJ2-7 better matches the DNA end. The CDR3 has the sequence CASSPPATISYEQYF. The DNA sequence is TGTGCCAGCAGCCCCCCCGCGACTATCTCCTACGAGCAGTACTTC.